A single sample gave rise to the 7 T cell receptor beta chains below, sequenced in a study of blood T cell repertoires in COVID-19. Data came from immunoSEQ multiplex PCR; TCRdb stores just in-frame clones and leaves some out. The sample has 200,000 to 250,000 clones, over 60% seen once. Sequencing used peripheral blood. Source of these receptors: a woman in her 70s with acute or convalescent COVID-19.

This clone was counted a few times. The chain links TRBV2 to TRBJ2-3; D gene unclear. The CDR3 is 11 residues long. Between the trimmed V and J ends, which lost 8 bases and 2 bases, there was a span of 5 bases. Looked up from germline, CDR1 is SNHLY and CDR2 is FYNNEI. Written as DNA, the CDR3 is TGTGCCAGCTCTATCACAGATACGCAGTATTTT. Amino acid sequence: CASSITDTQYF.

This chain connects TRBV19 to TRBJ2-1, with D possibly TRBD2 on 5 matching bases. Trimming removed 3 bases from V and 0 bases from J, with 15 bases in between. CDR1 and CDR2 (germline): LNHDA, SQIVND (reference sequence). This CDR3 contains 17 residues. This CDR3 reads CASSIVGLGSSYNEQFF. As DNA, the CDR3 is TGTGCCAGTAGTATTGTTGGACTTGGAAGCTCCTACAATGAGCAGTTCTTC.

This chain links TRBV11-2 with TRBJ2-1; 9 bases agree with TRBD1. This CDR3 region has 15 residues. CDR1 is SGHAT, CDR2 FQNNGV, per germline. J gave up 2 bases and V 6 bases, and 5 bases lay outside the gene matches. Here the CDR3 DNA reads TGTGCCAGCAGTTATAGGGACAGGGCCTACAATGAGCAGTTCTTC. It codes for CASSYRDRAYNEQFF.

The chain uses TRBV2 and TRBJ1-5; tentative D call: TRBD1 (5 bases). This CDR3 has 14 amino acids. The germline CDR1 and CDR2 sequences are SNHLY and FYNNEI. V lost 4 bases and J 5 bases, leaving 12 bases between the germline ends. This chain's CDR3 is CASSGGRGDQPQHF. For the CDR3, the DNA is TGTGCCAGCAGTGGAGGGCGGGGGGATCAGCCCCAGCATTTT.

This chain links TRBV19 with TRBJ2-1, with TRBD2 matching over 7 bases. CDR1 and CDR2 (germline): LNHDA, SQIVND (reference sequence). Trimming cost V 5 bases and J 4 bases; bases outside gene matches: 5. The CDR3 is made up of 14 amino acids. The CDR3: CASSDGRRYNEQFF. The CDR3 DNA sequence: TGTGCCAGTAGTGACGGGAGGCGTTACAATGAGCAGTTCTTC.

The chain links TRBV28 to TRBJ2-7, with 13 bases matching TRBD2. The ends lost 8 bases at V and 0 bases at J; junction bases unmatched: 7. CDR3 length: 16 residues. CDR1 and CDR2 from the germline V gene are MDHEN and SYDVKM. The CDR3 DNA is TGTGCCAGCCGCCGGACTAGCGGGAGTGGCTCCTACGAGCAGTACTTC. Translated, it gives CASRRTSGSGSYEQYF.

This clone has a single count. The chain links TRBV27 to TRBJ2-5; TRBD1 is a possible D gene (6 bases). CDR3 length equals 15 residues. Germline loops: CDR1 MNHEY, CDR2 SMNVEV (reference sequence). V lost 0 bases to trimming and J lost 5 bases, with 13 bases between them. The CDR3 DNA reads TGTGCCAGCAGTTTATCGATACAGGGCACGGAGACCCAGTACTTC. Translating gives CASSLSIQGTETQYF.